A selection of T cell receptor beta chains follows, all from one sample in a study of blood T cell repertoires in COVID-19. Sequencing used immunoSEQ multiplex PCR; TCRdb keeps in-frame clones, though not all of them. Of about 200,000 clones in the sample, 70% to 90% were seen once. Sequenced material: peripheral blood. All receptors derive from a man aged 45-65 years with COVID-19, enrolled during active disease. Each CDR3 is given with its conserved first and last residue. The D gene is left open where the match is weak. Part of the rows lack a size; the others show once, few, many or a class for expanded clones.

J gene: TRBJ2-5; D gene: TRBD2; clone size: -; V gene: TRBV30; CDR3 DNA: TGTGCCTGGAGTGTGGGCGGGAGTCAAGAGACCCAGTACTTC; CDR3 protein: CAWSVGGSQETQYF
J gene: TRBJ2-1; D gene: TRBD2; clone size: -; V gene: TRBV6-1; CDR3 DNA: TGTGCCAGCAGTGAAGCGGCGGGAGAGCCCCATGAGCAGTTCTTC; CDR3 protein: CASSEAAGEPHEQFF
J gene: TRBJ2-5; D gene: -; clone size: -; V gene: TRBV7-8; CDR3 DNA: TGTGCCAGCAGCTTACATTCCGGGACTTCGGGTGCGGCCCAGTACTTC; CDR3 protein: CASSLHSGTSGAAQYF
J gene: TRBJ2-1; D gene: -; clone size: once; V gene: TRBV11-3; CDR3 DNA: TGTGCCAGCAGCGGAGTTGGGGGCTTTGAGCAGTTCTTC; CDR3 protein: CASSGVGGFEQFF
J gene: TRBJ2-7; D gene: -; clone size: -; V gene: TRBV7-2; CDR3 DNA: TGTGCCAGCAGCCCCGGGAGTGGCCGCCCGGGAGCCTACGAGCAGTACTTC; CDR3 protein: CASSPGSGRPGAYEQYF
J gene: TRBJ1-2; D gene: TRBD1; clone size: -; V gene: TRBV6-2/TRBV6-3; CDR3 DNA: TGTGCCAGCAGTTACCTGGGACAGGGCGGCCATGGCTACACCTTC; CDR3 protein: CASSYLGQGGHGYTF
J gene: TRBJ2-2; D gene: TRBD2; clone size: -; V gene: TRBV5-1; CDR3 DNA: TGCGCCAGCAGCATACTAGCGGGAGAGAACACCGGGGAGCTGTTTTTT; CDR3 protein: CASSILAGENTGELFF
J gene: TRBJ1-5; D gene: -; clone size: -; V gene: TRBV4-2; CDR3 DNA: TGTGCCAGCAGCCAAGGTACCGGGACATTGAGCAATCAGCCCCAGCATTTT; CDR3 protein: CASSQGTGTLSNQPQHF
J gene: TRBJ2-3; D gene: TRBD2; clone size: -; V gene: TRBV7-8; CDR3 DNA: TGTGCCAGCAGCCCCCAGGGACTAGCGGGGGGGACTAGCACAGATACGCAGTATTTT; CDR3 protein: CASSPQGLAGGTSTDTQYF
J gene: TRBJ2-1; D gene: TRBD2; clone size: -; V gene: TRBV7-6; CDR3 DNA: TGTGCCAGCACCATTAGCGGGAGCTCCTACAATGAGCAGTTCTTC; CDR3 protein: CASTISGSSYNEQFF
J gene: TRBJ2-3; D gene: -; clone size: -; V gene: TRBV7-9; CDR3 DNA: TGTGCCAGCAGCCCCCGAACCTTCTCTGGGGAGGCAGATACGCAGTATTTT; CDR3 protein: CASSPRTFSGEADTQYF
J gene: TRBJ1-1; D gene: -; clone size: once; V gene: TRBV29-1; CDR3 DNA: TGCAGCGTTCCCAAACCCGGGGTAAACACTGAAGCTTTCTTT; CDR3 protein: CSVPKPGVNTEAFF
J gene: TRBJ1-5; D gene: TRBD1; clone size: -; V gene: TRBV2; CDR3 DNA: TGTGCCAGCATGGTAGACAGGGGTCAGCCCCAGCATTTT; CDR3 protein: CASMVDRGQPQHF
J gene: TRBJ2-5; D gene: -; clone size: -; V gene: TRBV12-3/TRBV12-4; CDR3 DNA: TGTGCCAGCAGTTTGGGGGCTTTGACCCAGTACTTC; CDR3 protein: CASSLGALTQYF
J gene: TRBJ2-4; D gene: -; clone size: -; V gene: TRBV5-1; CDR3 DNA: TGCGCCAGCAGCTTGGTGTTAGGGACATCGGAAAACATTCAGTACTTC; CDR3 protein: CASSLVLGTSENIQYF
J gene: TRBJ1-2; D gene: -; clone size: -; V gene: TRBV15; CDR3 DNA: TGTGCCACCAGCGAGTCAACAGGGTTCAACTATGGCTACACCTTC; CDR3 protein: CATSESTGFNYGYTF
J gene: TRBJ1-6; D gene: -; clone size: few; V gene: TRBV7-2; CDR3 DNA: TGTGCCAGCAGCCCAGGGCAGACTTATAATTCACCCCTCCACTTT; CDR3 protein: CASSPGQTYNSPLHF
J gene: TRBJ2-5; D gene: -; clone size: -; V gene: TRBV5-1; CDR3 DNA: TGCGCCAGCAGTTTCGAAGAGACCCAGTACTTC; CDR3 protein: CASSFEETQYF
J gene: TRBJ1-6; D gene: -; clone size: -; V gene: TRBV28; CDR3 DNA: TGTGCCAGCAGTTTAAAAGGGGCGCGTAATTCACCCCTCCACTTT; CDR3 protein: CASSLKGARNSPLHF
J gene: TRBJ2-3; D gene: -; clone size: -; V gene: TRBV7-2; CDR3 DNA: TGTGCCAGCAGCCCCCAGGGCAATCGAGCAGATACGCAGTATTTT; CDR3 protein: CASSPQGNRADTQYF
J gene: TRBJ2-2; D gene: TRBD2; clone size: -; V gene: TRBV6-4; CDR3 DNA: TGTGCCAGCAGTGCCCACGGGACTAGCGGGGCGAACACCGGGGAGCTGTTTTTT; CDR3 protein: CASSAHGTSGANTGELFF
J gene: TRBJ2-7; D gene: TRBD2; clone size: few; V gene: TRBV10-1; CDR3 DNA: TGCGCCAGCAGTGAGGGGACTAGCAACACCTACGAGCAGTACTTC; CDR3 protein: CASSEGTSNTYEQYF
J gene: TRBJ2-5; D gene: -; clone size: -; V gene: TRBV7-6; CDR3 DNA: TGTGCCAGCAGCTTAGTTCCGGGGTGGGGAGAGACCCAGTACTTC; CDR3 protein: CASSLVPGWGETQYF
J gene: TRBJ2-2; D gene: -; clone size: -; V gene: TRBV4-2; CDR3 DNA: TGTGCCAGCAGCCAAGGGAGAAACGGGGAGCTGTTTTTT; CDR3 protein: CASSQGRNGELFF
J gene: TRBJ1-2; D gene: TRBD1; clone size: -; V gene: TRBV11-2; CDR3 DNA: TGTGCCAGCAGCTTCAGGGGGGGCTACACCTTC; CDR3 protein: CASSFRGGYTF
J gene: TRBJ2-1; D gene: TRBD1; clone size: -; V gene: TRBV18; CDR3 DNA: TGTGCCAGCTCACCGGTCCAAGGACAGGGCTCCTACAATGAGCAGTTCTTC; CDR3 protein: CASSPVQGQGSYNEQFF
J gene: TRBJ2-1; D gene: TRBD2; clone size: -; V gene: TRBV11-2; CDR3 DNA: TGTGCCAGCAGCCCTAGCGGAAATAACTACAATGAGCAGTTCTTC; CDR3 protein: CASSPSGNNYNEQFF
J gene: TRBJ1-5; D gene: TRBD1; clone size: few; V gene: TRBV19; CDR3 DNA: TGTGCCAGTAGGCCTTTCCGGACAGGGATGTTTAATCAGCCCCAGCATTTT; CDR3 protein: CASRPFRTGMFNQPQHF